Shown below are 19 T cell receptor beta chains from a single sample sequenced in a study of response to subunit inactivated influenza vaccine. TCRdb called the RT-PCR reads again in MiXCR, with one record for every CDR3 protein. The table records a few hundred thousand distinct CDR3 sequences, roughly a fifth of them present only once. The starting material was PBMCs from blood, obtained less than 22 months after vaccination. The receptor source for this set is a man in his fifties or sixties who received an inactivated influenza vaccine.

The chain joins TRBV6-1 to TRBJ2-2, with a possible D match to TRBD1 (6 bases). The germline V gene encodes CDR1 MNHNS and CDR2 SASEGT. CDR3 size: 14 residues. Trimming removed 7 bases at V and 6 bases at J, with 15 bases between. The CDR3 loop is CASKMDSMPGELFF. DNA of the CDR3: TGTGCCAGCAAAATGGACAGTATGCCCGGGGAGCTGTTTTTT.

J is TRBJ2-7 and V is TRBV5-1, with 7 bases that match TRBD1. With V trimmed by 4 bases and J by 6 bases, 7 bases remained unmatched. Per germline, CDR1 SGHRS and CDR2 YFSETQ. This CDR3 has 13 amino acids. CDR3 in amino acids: CASSNQQGPEQYF. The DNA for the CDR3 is TGCGCCAGCAGCAACCAACAGGGGCCCGAGCAGTACTTC.

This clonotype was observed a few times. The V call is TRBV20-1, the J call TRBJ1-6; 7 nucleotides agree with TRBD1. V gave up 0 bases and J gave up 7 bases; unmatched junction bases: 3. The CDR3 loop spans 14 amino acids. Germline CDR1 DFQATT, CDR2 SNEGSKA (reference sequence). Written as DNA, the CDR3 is TGCAGTGCTAGAGAGACAGGGAACAATTCACCCCTCCACTTT. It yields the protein CSARETGNNSPLHF.

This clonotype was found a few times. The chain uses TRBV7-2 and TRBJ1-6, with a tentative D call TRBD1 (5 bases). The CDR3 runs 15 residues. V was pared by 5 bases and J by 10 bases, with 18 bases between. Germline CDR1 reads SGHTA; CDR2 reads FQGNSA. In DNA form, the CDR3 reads TGTGCCAGCAGCAAGGGAAACGGGGGAGGGTCACCCCTCCACTTT. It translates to CASSKGNGGGSPLHF. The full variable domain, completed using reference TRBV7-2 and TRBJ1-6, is GAGVSQSPSNKVTEKGKDVELRCDPISGHTALYWYRQSLGQGLEFLIYFQGNSAPDKSGLPSDRFSAERTGGSVSTLTIQRTQQEDSAVYLCASSKGNGGGSPLHFGNGTRLTVT.

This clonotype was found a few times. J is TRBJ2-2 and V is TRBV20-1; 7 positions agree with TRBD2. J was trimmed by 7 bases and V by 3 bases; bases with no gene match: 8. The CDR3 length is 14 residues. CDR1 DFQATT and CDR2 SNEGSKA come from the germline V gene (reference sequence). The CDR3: CSARGGGSDGELFF. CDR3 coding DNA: TGCAGTGCTAGGGGTGGCGGGAGTGACGGGGAGCTGTTTTTT.

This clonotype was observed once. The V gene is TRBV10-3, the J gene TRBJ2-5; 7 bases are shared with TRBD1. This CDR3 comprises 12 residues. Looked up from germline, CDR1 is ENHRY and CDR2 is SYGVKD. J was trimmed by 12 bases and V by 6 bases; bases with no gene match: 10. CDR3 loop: CAIRATGQDEYF. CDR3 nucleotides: TGTGCCATCAGAGCTACCGGACAGGACGAGTACTTC.

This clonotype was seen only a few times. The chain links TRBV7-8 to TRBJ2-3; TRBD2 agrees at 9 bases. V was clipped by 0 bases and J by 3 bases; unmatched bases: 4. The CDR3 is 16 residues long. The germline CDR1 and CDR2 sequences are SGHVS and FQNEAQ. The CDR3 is CASSLAAGGPTDTQYF. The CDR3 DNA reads TGTGCCAGCAGCTTAGCGGCGGGAGGGCCAACAGATACGCAGTATTTT.

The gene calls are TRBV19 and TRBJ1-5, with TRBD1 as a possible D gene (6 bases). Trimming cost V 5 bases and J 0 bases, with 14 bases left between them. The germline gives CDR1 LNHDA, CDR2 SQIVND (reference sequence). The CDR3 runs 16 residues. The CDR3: CASSDTGTNSNQPQHF. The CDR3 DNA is TGTGCCAGTAGTGACACCGGGACAAATAGCAATCAGCCCCAGCATTTT.

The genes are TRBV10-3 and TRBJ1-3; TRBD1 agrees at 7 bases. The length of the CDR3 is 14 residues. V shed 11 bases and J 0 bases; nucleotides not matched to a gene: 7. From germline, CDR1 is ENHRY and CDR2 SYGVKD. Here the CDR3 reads CAVTGESSGNTIYF. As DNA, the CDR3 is TGTGCCGTCACAGGGGAATCCTCTGGAAACACCATATATTTT.

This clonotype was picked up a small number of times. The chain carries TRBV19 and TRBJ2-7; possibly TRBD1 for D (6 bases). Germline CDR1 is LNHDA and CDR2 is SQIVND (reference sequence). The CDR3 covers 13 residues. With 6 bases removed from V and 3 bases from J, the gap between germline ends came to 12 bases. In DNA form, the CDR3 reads TGTGCCAGTAGCCCGGGACATTACTACGAGCAGTACTTC. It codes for CASSPGHYYEQYF.

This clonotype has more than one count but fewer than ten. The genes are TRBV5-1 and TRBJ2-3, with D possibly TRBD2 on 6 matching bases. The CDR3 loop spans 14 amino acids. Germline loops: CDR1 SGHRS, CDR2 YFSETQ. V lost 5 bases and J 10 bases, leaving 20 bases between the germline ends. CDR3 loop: CASSFGTPGLPQYF. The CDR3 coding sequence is TGCGCCAGCAGTTTTGGGACCCCGGGACTCCCGCAGTATTTT. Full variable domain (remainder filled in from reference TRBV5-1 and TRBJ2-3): KAGVTQTPRYLIKTRGQQVTLSCSPISGHRSVSWYQQTPGQGLQFLFEYFSETQRNKGNFPGRFSGRQFSNSRSEMNVSTLELGDSALYLCASSFGTPGLPQYFGPGTRLTVL.

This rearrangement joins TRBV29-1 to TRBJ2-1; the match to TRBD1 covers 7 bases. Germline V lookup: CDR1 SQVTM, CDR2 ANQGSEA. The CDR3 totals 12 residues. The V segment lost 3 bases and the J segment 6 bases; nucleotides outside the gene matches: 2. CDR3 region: CSVEAGGNEQFF. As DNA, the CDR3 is TGCAGCGTTGAGGCAGGGGGCAATGAGCAGTTCTTC.

The chain's CDR3 is CASSLSLTTDTQYF. The CDR3 DNA reads as TGTGCCAGCAGCTTAAGCCTAACCACAGATACGCAGTATTTT. The chain carries TRBV7-9 and TRBJ2-3, with no clear D. V gave up 2 bases and J gave up 2 bases, with 8 bases separating them. Germline V gene data show CDR1 as SEHNR and CDR2 as FQNEAQ (reference sequence). CDR3 length: 14 residues.

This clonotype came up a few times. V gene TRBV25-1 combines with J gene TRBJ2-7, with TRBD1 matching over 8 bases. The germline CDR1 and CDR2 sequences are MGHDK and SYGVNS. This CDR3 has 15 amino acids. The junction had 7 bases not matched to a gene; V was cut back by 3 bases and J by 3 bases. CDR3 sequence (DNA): TGTGCCAGCAGTGATCCCGGGACAGGCCACTACGAGCAGTACTTC. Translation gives CASSDPGTGHYEQYF.

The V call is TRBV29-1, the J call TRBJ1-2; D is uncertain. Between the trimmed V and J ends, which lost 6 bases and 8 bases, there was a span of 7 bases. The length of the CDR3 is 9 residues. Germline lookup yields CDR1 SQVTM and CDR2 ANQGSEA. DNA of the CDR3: TGCAGCGTCCGGGAGGGCTACACCTTC. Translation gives CSVREGYTF.

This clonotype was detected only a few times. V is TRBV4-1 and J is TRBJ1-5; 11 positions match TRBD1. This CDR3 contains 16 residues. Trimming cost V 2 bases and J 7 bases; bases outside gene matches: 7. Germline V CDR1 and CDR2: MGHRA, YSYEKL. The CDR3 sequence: CASSQLGTGGRQPQHF. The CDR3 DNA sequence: TGCGCCAGCAGCCAACTAGGGACAGGGGGAAGGCAGCCCCAGCATTTT.

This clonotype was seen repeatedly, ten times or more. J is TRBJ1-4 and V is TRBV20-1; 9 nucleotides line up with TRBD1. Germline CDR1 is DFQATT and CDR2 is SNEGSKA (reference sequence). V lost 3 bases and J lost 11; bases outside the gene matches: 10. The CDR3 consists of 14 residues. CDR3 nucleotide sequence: TGCAGTGCTAGTTTCGGGACAGGGTCCGACAAACTGTTTTTT. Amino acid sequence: CSASFGTGSDKLFF.

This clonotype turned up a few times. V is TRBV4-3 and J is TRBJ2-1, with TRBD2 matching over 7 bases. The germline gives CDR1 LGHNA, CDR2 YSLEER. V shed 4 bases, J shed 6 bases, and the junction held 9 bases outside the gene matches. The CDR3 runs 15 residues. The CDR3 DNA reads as TGCGCCAGCAGCCGAGGACTAGTACCTGGCAATGAGCAGTTCTTC. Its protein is CASSRGLVPGNEQFF.

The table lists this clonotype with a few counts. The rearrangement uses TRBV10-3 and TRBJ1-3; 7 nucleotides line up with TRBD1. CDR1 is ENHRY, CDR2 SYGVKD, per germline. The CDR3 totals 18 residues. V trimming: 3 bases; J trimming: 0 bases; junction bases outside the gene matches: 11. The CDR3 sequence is CAISEQNRGLLSGNTIYF. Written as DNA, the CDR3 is TGTGCCATCAGTGAACAAAACAGGGGTCTTCTCTCTGGAAACACCATATATTTT.